This TCR beta chain was identified in a study of shared clonotypes between healthy human individuals. About this clone itself: Its antigen is undetermined.

Positively selected for CCR7, the CD45RO-negative cells used as naive CD8 cells excluded terminally differentiated effector memory CD45RA+ cells. Every one of the donors was a Caucasian adult that lived in Nashville, Tennessee. Generated by immunoSEQ multiplex PCR, the TCRdb table keeps only in-frame clones and is missing some. Of about 820,000 clones listed, more than 85% were seen once; the top ten hold 24%. Study-level points and caveats: The low donor count limited represented genetic and exposure-history diversity. A reduction in generation probabilities was seen for non-shared clonotypes relative to those shared by all four donors.

Trimming removed 2 bases at V and 1 base at J, with 9 bases between. The CDR3 is 14 amino acids. Germline assignment: CDR1 MDHEN and CDR2 SYDVKM. This sequence originates from a man younger than 45 in good health. V is TRBV28 and J is TRBJ2-7; D uncertain. The material sequenced was naive CD8+ T cells sorted from blood. The chain's CDR3 is CASSLNGASYEQYF. DNA for the CDR3: TGTGCCAGCAGTTTAAATGGTGCGTCCTACGAGCAGTACTTC. The variable domain in full, completed from reference TRBV28 and TRBJ2-7, reads DVKVTQSSRYLVKRTGEKVFLECVQDMDHENMFWYRQDPGLGLRLIYFSYDVKMKEKGDIPEGYSVSREKKERFSLILESASTNQTSMYLCASSLNGASYEQYFGPGTRLTVT.